The present TCR beta chain was sequenced within a study of Graves' ophthalmopathy and Graves' hyperthyroidism. Overall study: Peripheral blood was gathered at the point of initial diagnosis, before any treatment started.

Trimming at V came to 5 bases and at J to 3 bases, leaving 6 bases not matched to a gene. The CDR3 length is 14 residues. Germline V gene data show CDR1 as SGHTA and CDR2 as FQGNSA. Transcripts of RNA were the source for amplifying TCR beta CDR3 regions. HTBI-primed first-round RT-PCR preceded second-round multiplex PCR. TCRdb fed the multiplex PCR reads into MiXCR, producing one record per CDR3 protein. The table records some 360,000 distinct CDR3 sequences, approximately 18% of them present only once. The PBMCs used were ones drawn from approximately 10 ml of fresh peripheral blood. Study-wide points: Blood repertoires reportedly contained most expanded thyroid clonotypes above 0.001 frequency. The model achieved 70.59% sensitivity and 72.22% specificity for ophthalmopathy progression.

At least ten counts were recorded for this clonotype. Antigen unknown. This receptor was taken from an adult woman with stable Graves' hyperthyroidism. The rearrangement links TRBV7-2 to TRBJ2-7; 8 bases fit TRBD2. The specimen sequenced was peripheral blood. The CDR3 DNA is TGTGCCAGCAGCCTTAGGACTAGCCACTACGAGCAGTACTTC. Amino acid sequence: CASSLRTSHYEQYF. The whole variable domain, filled in from reference TRBV7-2 and TRBJ2-7, reads GAGVSQSPSNKVTEKGKDVELRCDPISGHTALYWYRQSLGQGLEFLIYFQGNSAPDKSGLPSDRFSAERTGGSVSTLTIQRTQQEDSAVYLCASSLRTSHYEQYFGPGTRLTVT.